The 14 T cell receptor beta chains listed next were all sequenced from one sample in a study of T cell responses to AZD1222 COVID-19 vaccine. Profiling relied on immunoSEQ multiplex PCR, and the TCRdb table lists in-frame clones only, not all of them. The sample contains around 130,000 clones, 70% to 90% of which appear only once. Here the sequenced sample was peripheral blood, taken on day 0 of AZD1222 vaccination. These receptors originate from an adult in good health.

The rearrangement uses TRBV12-3 or TRBV12-4 and TRBJ2-1; TRBD2 matches at 7 bases. Trimming at V came to 6 bases and at J to 9 bases, leaving 5 bases not matched to a gene. The length of the CDR3 is 12 residues. The CDR3 region has the DNA TGTGCCAGCAGGCGTACGGGGGGTGAGCAGTTCTTC. Protein: CASRRTGGEQFF.

The count of this clone is one. The rearrangement links TRBV6-5 to TRBJ1-2; D perhaps matches TRBD1 (6 bases). Deletions cut 0 bases from V and 7 bases from J, with 18 bases between. Per the germline V gene, CDR1 is MNHEY and CDR2 is SVGAGI. The CDR3 loop spans 16 amino acids. CDR3 residues: CASSYSLTQGRGGYTF. CDR3 nucleotides: TGTGCCAGCAGTTACTCCCTAACCCAGGGGAGGGGTGGCTACACCTTC.

V gene TRBV19 combines with J gene TRBJ1-6; D is undetermined. This CDR3 has 16 amino acids. Germline lookup yields CDR1 LNHDA and CDR2 SQIVND (reference sequence). Trimming removed 4 bases at V and 2 bases at J, with 12 bases between. The CDR3 DNA follows: TGTGCCAGTAGTAACCGGGTCGGGACCTATAATTCACCCCTCCACTTT. Amino acids: CASSNRVGTYNSPLHF.

This chain links TRBV19 with TRBJ2-7; TRBD1 agrees at 8 bases. The CDR3 spans 16 residues. The V gene's germline CDR1 is LNHDA and CDR2 SQIVND (reference sequence). V was clipped by 5 bases and J by 4 bases; unmatched bases: 13. As DNA, the CDR3 is TGTGCCAGTAGTCCGGGACAGGCAACTAGAACTTACGAGCAGTACTTC. Its translation: CASSPGQATRTYEQYF.

This rearrangement joins TRBV28 to TRBJ2-3; 10 bases line up with TRBD1. CDR1 and CDR2 from the germline V gene are MDHEN and SYDVKM. The junction had 5 bases not matched to a gene; V was cut back by 6 bases and J by 2 bases. The CDR3 has 15 amino acids. The CDR3 nucleotides read TGTGCCAGCAGCCCCGGGACAGGGGACACAGATACGCAGTATTTT. Its translation is CASSPGTGDTDTQYF.

This chain uses TRBV6-5 with TRBJ1-3; unclear D gene. The V and J ends lost 7 bases and 3 bases respectively, with 13 bases between them. Germline assignment: CDR1 MNHEY and CDR2 SVGAGI. The CDR3 length is 14 residues. CDR3 DNA sequence: TGTGCCAGCAACTCACCGTACCTTGGAAACACCATATATTTT. This sequence encodes CASNSPYLGNTIYF.

The rearrangement links TRBV5-6 to TRBJ1-2; 9 bases are a match to TRBD1. V was clipped by 7 bases and J by 7 bases; unmatched bases: 5. Germline V gene sequence: CDR1 SGHDT, CDR2 YYEEEE. CDR3 length: 12 residues. CDR3 sequence (DNA): TGTGCCAGCGGCGGGACAGGGCTTGGCTACACCTTC. This codes for CASGGTGLGYTF.

The chain's CDR3 is CATSDGKSSYNSPLHF. CDR3 in DNA: TGTGCCACCAGTGATGGCAAGAGCTCCTATAATTCACCCCTCCACTTT. The gene calls are TRBV24-1 and TRBJ1-6; D gene unclear. The germline CDR1 and CDR2 sequences are KGHDR and SFDVKD. This CDR3 is built from 16 residues. Trimming removed 3 bases at V and 0 bases at J, with 8 bases between.

The chain combines TRBV4-2 with TRBJ2-3; 9 bases align to TRBD2. CDR3 length equals 19 residues. V trimming: 2 bases; J trimming: 2 bases; junction bases outside the gene matches: 14. Per germline, CDR1 LGHNA and CDR2 YNFKEQ. The CDR3, as DNA: TGTGCCAGCAGCCAATCACCCGCCTCCGGGACTAGCCCCACAGATACGCAGTATTTT. Translating gives CASSQSPASGTSPTDTQYF.

The rearrangement links TRBV6-5 to TRBJ1-6; maybe TRBD1 (6 bases). Germline values: CDR1 MNHEY, CDR2 SVGAGI. Trimming removed 2 bases at V and 7 bases at J, with 9 bases between. The CDR3 covers 14 residues. DNA of the CDR3: TGTGCCAGCAGTTACGTGGGGGGCAATTCACCCCTCCACTTT. This sequence encodes CASSYVGGNSPLHF.

The sample holds a few counts of this clone. This rearrangement joins TRBV4-1 to TRBJ2-1; D is ambiguous. V was shortened by 1 base and J by 3 bases, with 22 bases between the two germline ends. Germline V gene data show CDR1 as MGHRA and CDR2 as YSYEKL. The CDR3 has 19 amino acids. This CDR3 reads CASSQAVLPLIHLYNEQFF. The CDR3 DNA is TGCGCCAGCAGCCAAGCCGTCTTACCCCTTATCCACCTCTACAATGAGCAGTTCTTC.

V usage is TRBV27 and J usage is TRBJ1-6; 8 positions match TRBD1. With 8 bases clipped from V and 13 bases from J, the junction kept 25 bases outside the gene matches. The V gene's germline CDR1 is MNHEY and CDR2 SMNVEV (reference sequence). The CDR3 is made up of 18 amino acids. CDR3 DNA sequence: TGTGCCAGCCTCTTCACTACCCGGACAGGGAAAGGGATTTGGCCCCTCCACTTT. It is translated as CASLFTTRTGKGIWPLHF.

V is TRBV6-5 and J is TRBJ2-3, with unresolved D. V was clipped by 5 bases and J by 0 bases, with 9 bases between them. The V gene's germline CDR1 is MNHEY and CDR2 SVGAGI. The CDR3 is made up of 14 amino acids. The CDR3 DNA follows: TGTGCCAGCAGTCACAAGCTTAGCACAGATACGCAGTATTTT. Translation gives CASSHKLSTDTQYF.

This clone has a single count. This chain joins TRBV30 and TRBJ1-1, with 7 bases that match TRBD1. Germline CDR1 and CDR2: GTSNPN and SVGIG (reference sequence). V was clipped by 3 bases and J by 4 bases; unmatched bases: 5. The CDR3 sequence is 13 residues long. CDR3 coding DNA: TGTGCCTGGAGGGAACAGGGGATCACTGAAGCTTTCTTT. Translated, it gives CAWREQGITEAFF.